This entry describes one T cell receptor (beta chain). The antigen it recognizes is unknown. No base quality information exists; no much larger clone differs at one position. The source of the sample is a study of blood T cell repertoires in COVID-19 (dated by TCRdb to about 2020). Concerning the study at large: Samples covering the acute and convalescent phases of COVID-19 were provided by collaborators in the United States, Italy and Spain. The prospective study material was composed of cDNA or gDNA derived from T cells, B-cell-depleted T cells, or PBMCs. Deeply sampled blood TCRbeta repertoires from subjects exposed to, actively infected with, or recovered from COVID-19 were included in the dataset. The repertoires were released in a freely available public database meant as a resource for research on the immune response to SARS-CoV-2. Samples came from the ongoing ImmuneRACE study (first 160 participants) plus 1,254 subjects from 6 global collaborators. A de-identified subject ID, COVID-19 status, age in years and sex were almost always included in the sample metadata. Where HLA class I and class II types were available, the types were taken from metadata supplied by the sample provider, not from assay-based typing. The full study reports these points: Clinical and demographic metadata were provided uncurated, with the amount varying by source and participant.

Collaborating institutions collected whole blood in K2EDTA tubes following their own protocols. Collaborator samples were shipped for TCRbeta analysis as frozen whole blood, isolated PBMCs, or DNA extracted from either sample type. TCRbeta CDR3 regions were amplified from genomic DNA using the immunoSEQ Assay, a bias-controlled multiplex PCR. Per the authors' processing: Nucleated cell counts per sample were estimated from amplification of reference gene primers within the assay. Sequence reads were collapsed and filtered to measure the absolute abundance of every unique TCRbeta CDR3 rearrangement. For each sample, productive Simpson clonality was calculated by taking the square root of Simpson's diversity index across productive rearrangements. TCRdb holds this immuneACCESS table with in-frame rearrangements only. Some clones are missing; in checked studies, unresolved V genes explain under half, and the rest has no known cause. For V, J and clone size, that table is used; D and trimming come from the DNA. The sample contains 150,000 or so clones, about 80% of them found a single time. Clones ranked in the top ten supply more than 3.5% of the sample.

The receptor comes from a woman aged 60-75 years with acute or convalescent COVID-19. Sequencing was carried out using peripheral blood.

CDR3 protein: CASKFSGRLAGVVDTQYF. The nucleotide sequence reads as follows: TGTGCCAGCAAGTTTTCTGGGAGACTAGCGGGAGTTGTAGATACGCAGTATTTT. Rearrangement joined TRBV27 to TRBJ2-3; TRBD2 fits 12 bases in the junction. Looking up the germline V gene (reference sequence) yields CDR1 MNHEY and CDR2 SMNVEV. V ends up 7 bases short and J 5 bases short, with an unmatched junction base count of 16. The CDR3 runs 18 residues from the cysteine to the phenylalanine. The kept DNA is CDR3 alone, 54 bases in frame from the first base.